This T cell receptor (beta chain) was captured in a study of T cell responses to AZD1222 COVID-19 vaccine. The assay was immunoSEQ multiplex PCR, and TCRdb's table has in-frame clones only and misses some. The table shows 110,000 or so clones, with 88% occurring only once. The J segment lost 0 bases and the V segment lost 4 bases, leaving 6 bases of the junction unmatched. Germline values: CDR1 SGDLS, CDR2 YYNGEE. The CDR3 sequence is 15 residues long. Material: peripheral blood, obtained 28 days after the second AZD1222 dose. The V gene is TRBV9, the J gene TRBJ1-2, with TRBD1 identical over 7 bases. This sequence originates from an adult who received the AZD1222 COVID-19 vaccine. In nucleotides, the CDR3 is TGTGCCAGCAGCCCGGGGGGGACAGCTAACTATGGCTACACCTTC. Its translation is CASSPGGTANYGYTF.